This T cell receptor (beta chain) emerged from a study of T cell responses to AZD1222 COVID-19 vaccine. Looked up from germline, CDR1 is SGHTA and CDR2 is FQGNSA. The V and J ends lost 1 base and 0 bases respectively, with 9 bases between them. CDR3 size: 15 residues. Sequencing was performed with immunoSEQ multiplex PCR; in TCRdb, only in-frame clones are kept and a portion is missing. The sample has over 100,000 clones; roughly nine tenths are singletons. Findings and limits, study-wide: Only five or six people who got AZD1222 tested seropositive at baseline. Most donors were white British and more were female, and clonal diversity was possibly underestimated.

In the case of this clone: The antigen remains unidentified.

Here the sequenced sample was peripheral blood, taken on day 0 of AZD1222 vaccination. The V gene is TRBV7-2, the J gene TRBJ1-1; the D gene is possibly TRBD1 (5 bases). This TCR derives from an adult in good health. The CDR3 region has the DNA TGTGCCAGCAGCTTAGGGGGGGTTCTGAACACTGAAGCTTTCTTT. Translated: CASSLGGVLNTEAFF.